This is a list of T cell receptor beta chains from one sample in a study of T cell clusters in autoimmune cytopenias. TCRdb reprocessed the multiplex PCR reads and reports one entry per CDR3 protein, with no DNA. This sample's table reports about 2,700 distinct CDR3 sequences. The specimen sequenced was peripheral blood. The receptors stem from a human donor with an autoimmune cytopenia or autoimmune hepatitis (not recorded which). Both conserved end residues are part of each CDR3. Clone sizes are given selectively: once, few, many, or a class where the clone is expanded.

>medium-sized|TRBJ2-2|TRBV14
CASSLHETGELFF
>medium-sized|TRBJ2-5|TRBV20-1
CSAREGTPFEGTQYF
>medium-sized|TRBJ2-1|TRBV5-1
CASSLNYNEQFF
>medium-sized|TRBJ1-5|TRBV27
CASSLRGDGTNQPQHF
>medium-sized|TRBJ1-2|TRBV5-6
CASSLGRGSGYTF
>medium-sized|TRBJ2-5|TRBV7-9
CASSLEEGMATQYF
>medium-sized|TRBJ2-1|TRBV7-2
CASSLNLQRGGYEQFF
>medium-sized|TRBJ1-5|TRBV6-5
CASSYGGDGQPQHF
>medium-sized|TRBJ2-7|TRBV18
CASSESQIYEQYF
>medium-sized|TRBJ1-6|TRBV27
CASAHRGQGWGSPLHF
>medium-sized|TRBJ2-3|TRBV11-1
CASSLGGGSTDTQYF
>medium-sized|TRBJ1-6|TRBV5-6
CASSVGGITGNSPLHF
>NA|TRBJ1-5|TRBV7-9
CASSCDRDNQPQHF
>medium-sized|TRBJ2-7|TRBV30
CAWSETDPGNEQYF
>medium-sized|TRBJ1-2|TRBV28
CASSLGDYGYTF
>medium-sized|TRBJ2-1|TRBV6-5
CASVGENEQFF
>medium-sized|TRBJ2-7|TRBV11-1
CASSLPDTASSQYF
>medium-sized|TRBJ2-1|TRBV6-2/TRBV6-3
CASSYSFVGTSGNYNEQFF
>medium-sized|TRBJ2-3|TRBV5-6
CASTSSGGTDTQYF
>medium-sized|TRBJ2-1|TRBV5-5
CASSPPGADEQFF
>medium-sized|TRBJ1-5|TRBV12-3/TRBV12-4
CASSLASGGPQHF
>medium-sized|TRBJ2-6|TRBV28
CASSSLGTRIRSAGANVLTF
>medium-sized|TRBJ1-5|TRBV18
CASSLEQGSNQPQHF
>medium-sized|TRBJ2-2|TRBV5-5
CASSFSWTGELFF
>medium-sized|TRBJ2-1|TRBV18
CVSSPPRSVNEQFF
>medium-sized|TRBJ2-1|TRBV12-3/TRBV12-4
CASSLAQLYNEQFF
>medium-sized|TRBJ2-7|TRBV6-2/TRBV6-3
CASSWATGLAGPSYEQYF
>medium-sized|TRBJ2-5|TRBV5-6
CASSLFEGPTQYF
>medium-sized|TRBJ1-1|TRBV15
CATSREGSVNTEAFF
>medium-sized|TRBJ2-5|TRBV6-2/TRBV6-3
CASSRTSGGRETQYF
>medium-sized|TRBJ1-2|TRBV27
CASSLSLGANYGYTF
>medium-sized|TRBJ2-1|TRBV6-5
CAISETGANEQFF